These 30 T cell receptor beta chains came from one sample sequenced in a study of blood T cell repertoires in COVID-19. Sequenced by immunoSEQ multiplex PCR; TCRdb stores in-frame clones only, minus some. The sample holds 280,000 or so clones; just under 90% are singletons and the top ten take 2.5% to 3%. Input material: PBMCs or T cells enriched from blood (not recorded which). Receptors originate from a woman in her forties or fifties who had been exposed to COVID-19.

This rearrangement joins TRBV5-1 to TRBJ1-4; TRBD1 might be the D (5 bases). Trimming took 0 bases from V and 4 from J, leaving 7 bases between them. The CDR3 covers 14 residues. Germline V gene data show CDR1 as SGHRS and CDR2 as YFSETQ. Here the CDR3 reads CASSLGQNNEKLFF. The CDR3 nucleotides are TGCGCCAGCAGCTTGGGACAGAATAATGAAAAACTGTTTTTT.

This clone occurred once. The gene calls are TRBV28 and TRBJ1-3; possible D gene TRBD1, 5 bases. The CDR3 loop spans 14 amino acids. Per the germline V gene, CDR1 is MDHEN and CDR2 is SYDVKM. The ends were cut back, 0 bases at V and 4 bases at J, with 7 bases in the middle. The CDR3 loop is CASSLWQGGNTIYF. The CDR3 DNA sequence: TGTGCCAGCAGTTTATGGCAGGGAGGAAACACCATATATTTT.

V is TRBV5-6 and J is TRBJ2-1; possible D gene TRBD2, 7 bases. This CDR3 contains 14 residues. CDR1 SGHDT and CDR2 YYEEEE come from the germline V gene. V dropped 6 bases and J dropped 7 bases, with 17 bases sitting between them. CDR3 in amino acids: CASTAGGPGNEQFF. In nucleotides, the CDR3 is TGTGCCAGCACCGCCGGGGGGCCAGGTAATGAGCAGTTCTTC.

Written as DNA, the CDR3 is TGCAGCGTTGCGGCCAGGGCTAACTATGGCTACACCTTC. This encodes CSVAARANYGYTF. This chain connects TRBV29-1 to TRBJ1-2; D may be TRBD1 (5 bases). The CDR3 length is 13 residues. V was trimmed by 4 bases and J by 0 bases, leaving 9 bases between them. Germline CDR1 SQVTM, CDR2 ANQGSEA.

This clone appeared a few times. CDR3 DNA: TGTGCCAGTAGTATGCCGGTCCTTCGGAATGAAAAACTGTTTTTT. Its translation: CASSMPVLRNEKLFF. The gene calls are TRBV19 and TRBJ1-4; D gene ambiguous. The CDR3 consists of 15 residues. Germline-derived CDR1 and CDR2 are LNHDA and SQIVND (reference sequence). Trimming cost V 3 bases and J 5 bases, with 13 bases left between them.

The CDR3 sequence: CASSSRGGTYTEAFF. The CDR3 DNA reads as TGTGCCAGCAGCTCTAGAGGGGGTACGTACACTGAAGCTTTCTTT. The chain carries TRBV7-2 and TRBJ1-1, with D possibly TRBD1 on 6 matching bases. The length of the CDR3 is 15 residues. Germline CDR1 is SGHTA and CDR2 is FQGNSA. Trimming removed 4 bases from V and 3 bases from J, with 15 bases in between.

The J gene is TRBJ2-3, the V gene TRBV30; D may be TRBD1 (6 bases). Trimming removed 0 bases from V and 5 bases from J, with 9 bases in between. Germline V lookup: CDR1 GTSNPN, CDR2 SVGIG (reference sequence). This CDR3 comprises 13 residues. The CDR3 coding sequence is TGTGCCTGGAGTGTGGGGGCAGGAGATACGCAGTATTTT. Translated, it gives CAWSVGAGDTQYF.

The CDR3 sequence: CASRPPGQGLEQYF. The CDR3 DNA reads TGTGCCAGCAGGCCTCCGGGACAGGGTCTCGAGCAGTACTTC. J is TRBJ2-7 and V is TRBV28, with 9 bases identical to TRBD1. Germline CDR1 MDHEN, CDR2 SYDVKM. The junction had 9 bases not matched to a gene; V was cut back by 6 bases and J by 6 bases. This CDR3 has 14 residues.

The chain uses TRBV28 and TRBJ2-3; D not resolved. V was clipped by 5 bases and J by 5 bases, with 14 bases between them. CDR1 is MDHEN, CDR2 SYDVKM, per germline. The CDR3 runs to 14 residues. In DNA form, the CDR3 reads TGTGCCAGCAGTAATATAGGTTCAGGAGATACGCAGTATTTT. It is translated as CASSNIGSGDTQYF.

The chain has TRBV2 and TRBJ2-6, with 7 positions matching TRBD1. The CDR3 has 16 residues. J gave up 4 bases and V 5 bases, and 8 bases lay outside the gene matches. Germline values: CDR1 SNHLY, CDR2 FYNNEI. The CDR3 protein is CASSKRQGGGANVLTF. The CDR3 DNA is TGTGCCAGCAGTAAGAGACAGGGTGGCGGGGCCAACGTCCTGACTTTC.

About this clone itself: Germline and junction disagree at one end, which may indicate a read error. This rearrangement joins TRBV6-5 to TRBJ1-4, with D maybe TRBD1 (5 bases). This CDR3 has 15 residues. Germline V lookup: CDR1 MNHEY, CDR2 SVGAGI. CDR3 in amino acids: CASRYKGAADEKLFF. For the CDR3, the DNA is TGTGCCAGCCGTTATAAAGGGGCGGCGGATGAAAAACTGTTTTTT.

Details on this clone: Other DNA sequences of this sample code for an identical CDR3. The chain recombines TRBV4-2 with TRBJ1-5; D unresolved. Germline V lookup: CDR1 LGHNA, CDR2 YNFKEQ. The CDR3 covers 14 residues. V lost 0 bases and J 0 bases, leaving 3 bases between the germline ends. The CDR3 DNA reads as TGTGCCAGCAGCCAAGATAATAGCAATCAGCCCCAGCATTTT. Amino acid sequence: CASSQDNSNQPQHF.

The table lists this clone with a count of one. CDR3 sequence reads: CASSLNRGRGELFF. CDR3 in DNA: TGTGCCAGCAGCTTGAACAGGGGACGCGGGGAGCTGTTTTTT. V and J are TRBV5-5 and TRBJ2-2; 7 nucleotides match TRBD1. The CDR3 has 14 residues. CDR1 is SGHKS, CDR2 YYEKEE, per germline (reference sequence). Germline trimming cut 1 base from V and 7 bases from J; bases unmatched to any gene: 4. The whole variable domain, remainder taken from reference TRBV5-5 and TRBJ2-2, is DAGVTQSPTHLIKTRGQQVTLRCSPISGHKSVSWYQQVLGQGPQFIFQYYEKEERGRGNFPDRFSARQFPNYSSELNVNALLLGDSALYLCASSLNRGRGELFFGEGSRLTVL.

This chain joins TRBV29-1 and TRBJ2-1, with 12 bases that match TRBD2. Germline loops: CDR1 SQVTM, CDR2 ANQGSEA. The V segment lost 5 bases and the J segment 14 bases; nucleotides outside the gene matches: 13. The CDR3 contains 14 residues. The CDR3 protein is CSVLTSGGWSGEFF. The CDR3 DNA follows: TGCAGCGTTCTAACTAGCGGGGGGTGGAGTGGGGAGTTCTTC.

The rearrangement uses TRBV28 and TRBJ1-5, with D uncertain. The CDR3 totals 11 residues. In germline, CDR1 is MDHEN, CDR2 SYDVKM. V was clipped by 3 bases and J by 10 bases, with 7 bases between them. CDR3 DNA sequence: TGTGCCAGCAGTTTCCCCAGTCCCCAGCATTTT. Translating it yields CASSFPSPQHF.

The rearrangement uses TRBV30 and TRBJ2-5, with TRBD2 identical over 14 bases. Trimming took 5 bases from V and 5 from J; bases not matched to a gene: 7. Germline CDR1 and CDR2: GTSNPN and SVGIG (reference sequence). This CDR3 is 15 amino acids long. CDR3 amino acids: CAWYRTSGGWETQYF. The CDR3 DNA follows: TGTGCCTGGTATCGGACTAGCGGGGGGTGGGAGACCCAGTACTTC.

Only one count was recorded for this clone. The CDR3 coding sequence is TGTGCCAGCAACCCAACAGGGGGCGCGACCTACGAGCAGTACTTC. Translating it yields CASNPTGGATYEQYF. The chain recombines TRBV28 with TRBJ2-7; TRBD1 aligns across 9 bases. Trimming cost V 7 bases and J 2 bases; bases outside gene matches: 9. The germline V gene encodes CDR1 MDHEN and CDR2 SYDVKM. The CDR3 has 15 residues. Drawing the rest from reference TRBV28 and TRBJ2-7, the complete variable domain is DVKVTQSSRYLVKRTGEKVFLECVQDMDHENMFWYRQDPGLGLRLIYFSYDVKMKEKGDIPEGYSVSREKKERFSLILESASTNQTSMYLCASNPTGGATYEQYFGPGTRLTVT.

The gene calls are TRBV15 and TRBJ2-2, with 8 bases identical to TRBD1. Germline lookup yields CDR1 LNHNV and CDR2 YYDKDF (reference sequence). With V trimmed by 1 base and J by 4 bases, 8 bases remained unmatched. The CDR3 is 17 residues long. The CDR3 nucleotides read TGTGCCACCAGCAGAGTGTGGTCAGGGGGCGGCACCGGGGAGCTGTTTTTT. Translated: CATSRVWSGGGTGELFF.

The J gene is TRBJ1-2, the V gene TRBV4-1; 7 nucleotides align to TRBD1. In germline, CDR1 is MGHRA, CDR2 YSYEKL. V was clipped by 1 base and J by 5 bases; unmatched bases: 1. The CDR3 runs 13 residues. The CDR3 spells CASSQGQGYGYTF. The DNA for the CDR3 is TGCGCCAGCAGCCAAGGACAGGGATATGGCTACACCTTC.

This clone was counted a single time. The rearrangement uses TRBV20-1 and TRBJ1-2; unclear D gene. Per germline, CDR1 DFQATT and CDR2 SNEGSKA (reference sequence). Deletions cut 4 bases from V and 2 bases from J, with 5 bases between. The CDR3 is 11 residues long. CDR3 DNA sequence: TGCAGTGCTATGGGCAACTATGGCTACACCTTC. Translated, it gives CSAMGNYGYTF.

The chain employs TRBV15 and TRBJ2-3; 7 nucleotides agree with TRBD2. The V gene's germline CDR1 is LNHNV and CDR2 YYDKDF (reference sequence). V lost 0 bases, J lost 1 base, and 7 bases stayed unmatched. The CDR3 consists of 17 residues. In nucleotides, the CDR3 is TGTGCCACCAGCAGAGATTTGGGGGGGTTGGGCACAGATACGCAGTATTTT. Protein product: CATSRDLGGLGTDTQYF.

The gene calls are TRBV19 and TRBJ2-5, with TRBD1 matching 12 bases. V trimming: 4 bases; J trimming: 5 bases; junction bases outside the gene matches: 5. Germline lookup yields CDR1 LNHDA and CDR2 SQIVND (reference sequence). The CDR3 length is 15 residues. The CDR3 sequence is CASSTGTGGGETQYF. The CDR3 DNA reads TGTGCCAGTAGTACTGGGACAGGGGGCGGCGAGACCCAGTACTTC. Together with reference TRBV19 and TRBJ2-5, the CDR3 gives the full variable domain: DGGITQSPKYLFRKEGQNVTLSCEQNLNHDAMYWYRQDPGQGLRLIYYSQIVNDFQKGDIAEGYSVSREKKESFPLTVTSAQKNPTAFYLCASSTGTGGGETQYFGPGTRLLVL.

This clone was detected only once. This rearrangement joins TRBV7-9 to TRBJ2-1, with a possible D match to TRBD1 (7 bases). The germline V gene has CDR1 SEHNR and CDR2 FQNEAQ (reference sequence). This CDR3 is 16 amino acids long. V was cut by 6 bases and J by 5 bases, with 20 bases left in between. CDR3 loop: CASSGGGDRVNNEQFF. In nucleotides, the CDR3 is TGTGCCAGCAGTGGCGGCGGGGACAGAGTGAACAATGAGCAGTTCTTC.

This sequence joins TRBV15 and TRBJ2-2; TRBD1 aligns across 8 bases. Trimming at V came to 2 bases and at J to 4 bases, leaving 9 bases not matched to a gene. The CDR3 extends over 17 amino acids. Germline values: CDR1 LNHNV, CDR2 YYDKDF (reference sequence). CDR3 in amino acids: CATSRNQGAQGTGELFF. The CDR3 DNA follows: TGTGCCACCAGCAGAAACCAGGGGGCGCAGGGCACCGGGGAGCTGTTTTTT.

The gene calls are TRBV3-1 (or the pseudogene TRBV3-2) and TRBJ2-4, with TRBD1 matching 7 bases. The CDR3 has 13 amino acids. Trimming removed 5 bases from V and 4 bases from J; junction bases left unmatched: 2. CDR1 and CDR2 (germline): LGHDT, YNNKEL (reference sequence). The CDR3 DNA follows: TGTGCCAGCAGCAAGGGACAGAAAAACATTCAGTACTTC. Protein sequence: CASSKGQKNIQYF.

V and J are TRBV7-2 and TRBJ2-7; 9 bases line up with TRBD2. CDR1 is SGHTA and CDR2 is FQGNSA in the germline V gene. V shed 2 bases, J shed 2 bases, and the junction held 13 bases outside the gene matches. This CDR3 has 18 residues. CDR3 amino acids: CASSLKSSGAPQPYEQYF. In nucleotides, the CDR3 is TGTGCCAGCAGCTTAAAATCTAGCGGGGCCCCACAACCCTACGAGCAGTACTTC.

The CDR3 spells CASSPGLAGVLANEQFF. DNA of the CDR3: TGTGCCAGCAGCCCAGGACTAGCGGGGGTTCTGGCCAATGAGCAGTTCTTC. The chain is built from TRBV5-6 and TRBJ2-1; 13 bases fit TRBD2. Germline CDR1 is SGHDT and CDR2 is YYEEEE. CDR3 length: 17 amino acids. Trimming took 4 bases from V and 6 from J; bases not matched to a gene: 10.

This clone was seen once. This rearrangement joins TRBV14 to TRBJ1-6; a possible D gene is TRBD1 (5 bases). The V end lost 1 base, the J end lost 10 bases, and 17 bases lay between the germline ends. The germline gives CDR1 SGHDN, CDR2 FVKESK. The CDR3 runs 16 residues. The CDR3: CASSQARQPGASPLHF. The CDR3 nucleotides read TGTGCCAGCAGCCAAGCTCGACAGCCTGGAGCCTCACCCCTCCACTTT.

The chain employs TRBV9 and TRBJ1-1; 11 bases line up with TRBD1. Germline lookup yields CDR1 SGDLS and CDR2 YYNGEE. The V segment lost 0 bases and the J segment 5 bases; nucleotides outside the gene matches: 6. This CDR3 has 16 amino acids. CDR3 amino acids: CASSVDPGQGATEAFF. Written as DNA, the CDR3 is TGTGCCAGCAGCGTAGACCCTGGACAGGGGGCGACTGAAGCTTTCTTT.

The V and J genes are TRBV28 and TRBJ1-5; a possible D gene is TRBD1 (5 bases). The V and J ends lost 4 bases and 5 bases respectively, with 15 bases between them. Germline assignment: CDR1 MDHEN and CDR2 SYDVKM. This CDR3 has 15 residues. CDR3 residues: CASSSFSIGDQPQHF. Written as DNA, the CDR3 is TGTGCCAGCAGTTCGTTTTCGATAGGGGATCAGCCCCAGCATTTT.